This T cell receptor beta chain comes out of a study of blood T cell repertoires in COVID-19. The overall study: Cohort 3 donors were reported recovered after two negative PCRs, clearance, or symptom resolution.

In the authors' workflow: Amplifying reference gene primers gave estimates of nucleated cell counts. Generated by immunoSEQ multiplex PCR, the TCRdb table keeps only in-frame clones and is missing some. V, J and clone size reflect that table, while D and trimming were determined from the DNA. The sample has roughly 210,000 clones; around 87% are singletons. The table lists this clone with many counts. V was pared by 6 bases and J by 7 bases, with 13 bases between. In germline, CDR1 is MDHEN, CDR2 SYDVKM. The CDR3 has 12 amino acids. In terms of age and location, participants ranged from about 18 to 90 years and lived in approximately 24 US areas. Cohorts were based on clinical histories the participants reported.

The source of this sequence is a man aged 30 to 39 in a cohort exposed to, infected with or recovered from COVID-19 (not recorded which). The V call is TRBV28, the J call TRBJ2-7, with D perhaps TRBD1 (5 bases). The sequenced material came from PBMCs or T cells enriched from blood (not recorded which). CDR3 sequence: CASRGLVPEQYF. The DNA for the CDR3 is TGTGCCAGCAGGGGGCTAGTCCCAGAGCAGTACTTC. The whole variable domain, filled in from reference TRBV28 and TRBJ2-7, reads DVKVTQSSRYLVKRTGEKVFLECVQDMDHENMFWYRQDPGLGLRLIYFSYDVKMKEKGDIPEGYSVSREKKERFSLILESASTNQTSMYLCASRGLVPEQYFGPGTRLTVT.